Listed here are 10 T cell receptor beta chains from one sample, sequenced in a study of blood T cell repertoires in COVID-19. Measured with immunoSEQ multiplex PCR; TCRdb has only the in-frame clones, and not every one. The sample has about 400,000 clones, roughly 86% seen once; the top ten hold approximately 2.1%. The specimen sequenced was PBMCs or T cells enriched from blood (not recorded which). Receptors originate from a woman between 35 and 50 years old with acute COVID-19.

The chain carries TRBV25-1 and TRBJ1-2; 7 bases fit TRBD1. CDR3 length: 14 amino acids. The V gene's germline CDR1 is MGHDK and CDR2 SYGVNS. The V gene end was trimmed by 2 bases and the J gene end by 6 bases; junction bases not matched to a gene: 6. DNA of the CDR3: TGTGCCAGCAGTGAAGGTGAAGGGGGCAATGGCTACACCTTC. Its protein product is CASSEGEGGNGYTF.

This sequence joins TRBV11-2 and TRBJ1-6, with TRBD1 matching over 10 bases. Losses at the gene ends were 5 bases for V and 0 bases for J; bases not matched to a gene: 10. This CDR3 contains 19 residues. Looked up from germline, CDR1 is SGHAT and CDR2 is FQNNGV. The CDR3, as DNA: TGTGCCAGCAGCGGCCGGGACAGGGGCGCGAGCTCCTATAATTCACCCCTCCACTTT. Protein sequence: CASSGRDRGASSYNSPLHF.

The CDR3 sequence is CASSLGQGFLETQYF. The CDR3 DNA reads as TGTGCCAGCAGTTTAGGACAGGGGTTTTTAGAGACCCAGTACTTC. The chain employs TRBV27 and TRBJ2-5; 9 bases line up with TRBD1. This CDR3 has 15 amino acids. After removal of 2 bases from V and 4 bases from J, the junction contained 5 bases not matched to a gene. The V gene's germline CDR1 is MNHEY and CDR2 SMNVEV (reference sequence).

The V call is TRBV10-3, the J call TRBJ1-5; maybe TRBD1 (5 bases). The CDR3 extends over 14 amino acids. Deletions cut 3 bases from V and 0 bases from J, with 6 bases between. Germline V lookup: CDR1 ENHRY, CDR2 SYGVKD. The CDR3: CAISERGSNQPQHF. The DNA of the CDR3 is TGTGCCATCAGTGAAAGGGGTAGCAATCAGCCCCAGCATTTT.

The J gene is TRBJ1-5, the V gene TRBV4-1; 7 bases are a match to TRBD1. The ends lost 0 bases at V and 7 bases at J; junction bases unmatched: 9. Per the germline V gene, CDR1 is MGHRA and CDR2 is YSYEKL. This CDR3 region has 16 residues. CDR3 DNA: TGCGCCAGCAGCCAAGAGACGCTCGTCAGGGGGCAGCCCCAGCATTTT. It translates to CASSQETLVRGQPQHF.

This rearrangement joins TRBV5-4 to TRBJ1-6, with D tentatively TRBD1 (6 bases). This CDR3 comprises 15 residues. Germline V gives CDR1 SGHNT, CDR2 YYREEE (reference sequence). The V and J ends lost 0 bases and 9 bases respectively, with 13 bases between them. CDR3 DNA sequence: TGTGCCAGCAGCTTGGAAACAGGGTTAGGTTCACCCCTCCACTTT. The encoded protein is CASSLETGLGSPLHF.

The chain combines TRBV2 with TRBJ2-1; 8 bases line up with TRBD2. The CDR3 is made up of 15 amino acids. V trimming: 6 bases; J trimming: 6 bases; junction bases outside the gene matches: 10. Germline-derived CDR1 and CDR2 are SNHLY and FYNNEI. In DNA, the CDR3 is TGTGCCAGCAGGACTCGGGGGGGCCGGCGCAATGAGCAGTTCTTC. It yields the protein CASRTRGGRRNEQFF. Variable domain in full (rest from reference TRBV2 and TRBJ2-1): EPEVTQTPSHQVTQMGQEVILRCVPISNHLYFYWYRQILGQKVEFLVSFYNNEISEKSEIFDDQFSVERPDGSNFTLKIRSTKLEDSAMYFCASRTRGGRRNEQFFGPGTRLTVL.

This clone has only a few counts. This chain joins TRBV9 and TRBJ1-1; 8 bases fit TRBD1. This CDR3 spans 12 amino acids. Germline CDR1 SGDLS, CDR2 YYNGEE. J gave up 11 bases and V 3 bases, and 6 bases lay outside the gene matches. The chain's CDR3 is CASSGPDRVAFF. The CDR3 nucleotides read TGTGCCAGCAGCGGCCCGGACAGGGTTGCTTTCTTT.

The CDR3 is CASSARDRGDSNQPQHF. CDR3 bases: TGCGCCAGCAGTGCCCGGGACAGGGGAGATAGCAATCAGCCCCAGCATTTT. This rearrangement joins TRBV23-1 to TRBJ1-5, with TRBD1 identical over 10 bases. TRBV23-1 qualifies as an ORF whose function is uncertain. Trimming at V came to 5 bases and at J to 0 bases, leaving 7 bases not matched to a gene. The CDR3 covers 17 residues.

The chain combines TRBV2 with TRBJ1-1; D may be TRBD1 (5 bases). V was pared by 7 bases and J by 6 bases, with 12 bases between. The length of the CDR3 is 12 residues. Germline V lookup: CDR1 SNHLY, CDR2 FYNNEI. Here the CDR3 DNA reads TGTGCCAGCATCAAGACAGAGGCTGAAGCTTTCTTT. Translating gives CASIKTEAEAFF.